A single T cell receptor (beta chain) is shown here with its context. This entry is derived from a study of blood T cell repertoires in COVID-19. Study background: Italy, Spain and the United States were the sources of the convalescent and acute COVID-19 samples. In each case, the material was cDNA or gDNA derived from T cells, B-cell-depleted T cells, or PBMCs.

CDR3 length: 14 amino acids. Germline values: CDR1 GTSNPN, CDR2 SVGIG (reference sequence). The V and J ends lost 0 bases and 2 bases respectively, with 10 bases between them. As originally analysed: Amplification with reference gene primers provided the estimates of nucleated cell counts. Profiled with immunoSEQ multiplex PCR; TCRdb holds only in-frame clones, not every one. The V and J calls and clone size come from that table; D and trimming were worked out from the DNA. The table lists 90,000 to 130,000 clones, around four fifths of them singletons. The sequence was obtained from an older woman with acute or convalescent COVID-19. The chain couples TRBV30 to TRBJ1-1; perhaps TRBD1 as D (5 bases). Specimen: peripheral blood. The CDR3 nucleotides are TGTGCCTGGAGTGTAACTGGGGCTAACACTGAAGCTTTCTTT. Translating it yields CAWSVTGANTEAFF.